In this sample, the clone carrying this T cell receptor beta chain turned up once. Its antigen is still unknown. This record belongs to a study of shared clonotypes between healthy human individuals. Study findings and constraints: Sampling was confined to blood; repertoires within tissues likely differ.

This CDR3 region has 13 residues. CDR1 SQVTM and CDR2 ANQGSEA come from the germline V gene. Germline trimming cut 4 bases from V and 4 bases from J; bases unmatched to any gene: 6. HIV-negative, healthy adults without recent acute infections or vaccinations were the donors. This was a deep-level run. Splitting of each subset's genomic DNA was done evenly across several immunoSEQ plates. Here immunoSEQ multiplex PCR was the method, and the copy in TCRdb shows in-frame clones only, minus some. The table includes about 480,000 clones, about 75% detected once. This chain connects TRBV29-1 to TRBJ1-2, with TRBD1 identical over 7 bases. This sequence was found in a middle-aged woman in good health. Some clones in this sample may be carry-over from other donors' samples. Sequencing was done on a sample of PBMCs. CDR3 protein: CSVGTGEVYGYTF. For the CDR3, the DNA is TGCAGCGTTGGAACAGGGGAGGTCTATGGCTACACCTTC.